The sample holds one count of the clone carrying this T cell receptor beta chain. This specimen comes from a study of blood T cell repertoires in COVID-19. Study-wide background: Acute and convalescent COVID-19 specimens originated in the United States, Italy and Spain. Sources were T cells, B-cell-depleted T cells, or PBMCs; the material itself was cDNA or gDNA.

In the original workflow: It was from reference gene primer amplification that nucleated cell counts were estimated. Assay: immunoSEQ multiplex PCR; the TCRdb copy retains only in-frame clones and omits some. V, J and clone size were drawn from that table, and D and trimming were deduced from the DNA. The sample records 300,000 to 400,000 clones, over 80% being singletons. Germline V lookup: CDR1 MNHEY, CDR2 SVGAGI. This CDR3 is built from 15 residues. V lost 2 bases, J lost 5 bases, and 6 bases stayed unmatched. Seattle's enrolled individuals joined amid active infection and were then monitored longitudinally.

Sample: peripheral blood. This chain links TRBV6-5 with TRBJ2-1, with 7 bases fitting TRBD2. This TCR derives from a woman aged 45-65 years with COVID-19, enrolled during active disease. The CDR3: CASSYTDSGNNEQFF. The DNA for the CDR3 is TGTGCCAGCAGTTACACCGACAGCGGGAACAATGAGCAGTTCTTC.